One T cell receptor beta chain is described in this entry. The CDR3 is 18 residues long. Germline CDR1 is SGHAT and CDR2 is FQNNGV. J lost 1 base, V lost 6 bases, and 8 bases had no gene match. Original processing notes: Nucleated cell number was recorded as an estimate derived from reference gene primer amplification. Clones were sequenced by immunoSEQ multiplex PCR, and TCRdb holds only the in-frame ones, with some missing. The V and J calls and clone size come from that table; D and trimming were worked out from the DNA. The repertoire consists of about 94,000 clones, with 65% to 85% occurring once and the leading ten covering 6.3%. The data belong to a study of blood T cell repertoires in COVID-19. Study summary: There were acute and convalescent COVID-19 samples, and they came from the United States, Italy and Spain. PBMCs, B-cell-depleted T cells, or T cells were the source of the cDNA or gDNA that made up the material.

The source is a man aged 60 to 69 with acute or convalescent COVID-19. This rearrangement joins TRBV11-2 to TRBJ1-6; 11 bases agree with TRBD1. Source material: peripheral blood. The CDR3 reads CASSLGQGAVSYNSPLHF. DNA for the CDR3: TGTGCCAGCAGTCTCGGACAGGGGGCGGTATCCTATAATTCACCCCTCCACTTT. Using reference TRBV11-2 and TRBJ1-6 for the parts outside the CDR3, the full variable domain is EAGVAQSPRYKIIEKRQSVAFWCNPISGHATLYWYQQILGQGPKLLIQFQNNGVVDDSQLPKDRFSAERLKGVDSTLKIQPAKLEDSAVYLCASSLGQGAVSYNSPLHFGNGTRLTVT.